This paragraph covers one T cell receptor beta chain sequence. The antigen remains undetermined. Per the germline V gene, CDR1 is SQVTM and CDR2 is ANQGSEA. Trimming at V came to 6 bases and at J to 2 bases, leaving 8 bases not matched to a gene. The CDR3 extends over 14 amino acids. The entry originates in a study of PD-1 blockade in classical Hodgkin lymphoma. Study conclusions and caveats: Relapsed/refractory patients reportedly had lower baseline diversity than newly diagnosed patients.

Time point defined: cycle 4 day 1 (C4D1), after more than 5 weeks of nivolumab. All patients experienced relapse after autologous stem cell transplantation, and brentuximab vedotin exposure was variable. Thawed PBMCs were the source of CD4+ T cells, purified by magnetic negative selection. Only in-frame clones appear in the TCRdb table, and some are missing; sequencing was by immunoSEQ multiplex PCR. The sample holds 30,000 to 40,000 clones, approximately 90% seen once. Sequences were derived from CD4+ T cells from blood, sampled before the fourth cycle of nivolumab. V and J are TRBV29-1 and TRBJ1-2; 8 nucleotides agree with TRBD1. The sequence came from a human donor with classical Hodgkin lymphoma. CDR3 nucleotides: TGCAGCGTACGTGACAGGGGAGCGAACTATGGCTACACCTTC. Translated: CSVRDRGANYGYTF.